The next 32 T cell receptor beta chains were all read from a single sample in a study of blood T cells in healthy people across ages. Through a sample-barcoded 5' primer and a J-beta primer mix, a second PCR was run for roughly 7 to 11 cycles. From the 5' RACE reads, TCRdb called clonotypes with MiXCR, one entry per CDR3 protein. Of about 1 million distinct CDR3 sequences listed, under 55% are singletons. The sample comprised blood. The receptors come from a woman aged 60-75 years in good health.

In its sample, this clonotype was seen a few times. The chain links TRBV15 to TRBJ1-1; D gene unclear. The CDR3 is 13 residues long. V was trimmed by 2 bases and J by 6 bases, leaving 10 bases between them. Per germline, CDR1 LNHNV and CDR2 YYDKDF (reference sequence). The CDR3 reads CATSRSGLAEAFF. The DNA of the CDR3 is TGTGCCACCAGCAGATCAGGTCTAGCTGAAGCTTTCTTT.

This sequence joins TRBV4-1 and TRBJ1-5; 8 bases fit TRBD1. CDR1 and CDR2 from the germline V gene are MGHRA and YSYEKL. This CDR3 region has 15 residues. V trimming: 2 bases; J trimming: 7 bases; junction bases outside the gene matches: 7. The CDR3 here is CASSQRTGYRQPQHF. In DNA, the CDR3 is TGCGCCAGCAGCCAACGGACAGGGTACAGACAGCCCCAGCATTTT.

The chain combines TRBV20-1 with TRBJ1-2; possibly TRBD1 for D (5 bases). The CDR3 covers 12 residues. V lost 6 bases to trimming and J lost 7 bases, with 15 bases between them. CDR1 and CDR2 from the germline V gene are DFQATT and SNEGSKA (reference sequence). DNA of the CDR3: TGCAGTGCAGAGACCGGGGACGGTGGCTACACCTTC. It yields the protein CSAETGDGGYTF.

This chain links TRBV20-1 with TRBJ1-2; D not certain. V was cut by 0 bases and J by 13 bases, with 15 bases left in between. Per the germline V gene, CDR1 is DFQATT and CDR2 is SNEGSKA (reference sequence). This CDR3 has 12 residues. For the CDR3, the DNA is TGCAGTGCTAGAGATCTTGGGGTAGGATCCACCTTC. This sequence encodes CSARDLGVGSTF.

CDR3 in DNA: TGCGCCAGCAGCCAAGATCCTCCGACACCGGTTAGCAATCAGCCCCAGCATTTT. Protein product: CASSQDPPTPVSNQPQHF. J is TRBJ1-5 and V is TRBV4-1; D is uncertain. Per the germline V gene, CDR1 is MGHRA and CDR2 is YSYEKL. Trimming cost V 0 bases and J 0 bases, with 15 bases left between them. The CDR3 runs to 18 residues.

This sequence joins TRBV4-1 and TRBJ2-6; the D gene is possibly TRBD1 (6 bases). CDR1 is MGHRA and CDR2 is YSYEKL in the germline V gene. The CDR3 totals 17 residues. Trimming removed 0 bases from V and 3 bases from J, with 12 bases in between. The CDR3 loop reads CASSQDRAGVGANVLTF. The CDR3, as DNA: TGCGCCAGCAGCCAAGATAGGGCAGGGGTTGGGGCCAACGTCCTGACTTTC.

This clonotype was detected only a few times. The chain recombines TRBV20-1 with TRBJ2-5; TRBD1 aligns across 8 bases. V shed 6 bases and J 2 bases; nucleotides not matched to a gene: 14. Germline CDR1 is DFQATT and CDR2 is SNEGSKA (reference sequence). CDR3 size: 16 residues. The CDR3 reads CSAILPQGGRQETQYF. CDR3 sequence (DNA): TGCAGTGCCATTCTCCCACAGGGGGGTAGGCAAGAGACCCAGTACTTC.

This clonotype was picked up many times. The chain joins TRBV7-6 to TRBJ2-6; D call uncertain. The V end was cut by 3 bases, the J end by 1 base, with 4 bases between. This CDR3 comprises 14 residues. The germline gives CDR1 SGHVS, CDR2 FNYEAQ. CDR3 region: CASSFGSGANVLTF. The DNA for the CDR3 is TGTGCCAGCAGCTTCGGATCTGGGGCCAACGTCCTGACTTTC. The whole variable domain, filled in from reference TRBV7-6 and TRBJ2-6, reads GAGVSQSPRYKVTKRGQDVALRCDPISGHVSLYWYRQALGQGPEFLTYFNYEAQQDKSGLPNDRFSAERPEGSISTLTIQRTEQRDSAMYRCASSFGSGANVLTFGAGSRLTVL.

About this clonotype: A read error may explain this, as a much larger clone is one base away. This chain links TRBV14 with TRBJ2-1; D perhaps matches TRBD2 (5 bases). Germline CDR1 and CDR2: SGHDN and FVKESK. The CDR3 extends over 13 amino acids. V gave up 0 bases and J gave up 14 bases, with 14 bases separating them. CDR3 sequence (DNA): TGTGCCAGCAGCCAAGATCTACTAGGCGAGAAGTTCTTC. This sequence encodes CASSQDLLGEKFF.

The chain joins TRBV6-5 to TRBJ1-5; 8 bases match TRBD1. V dropped 6 bases and J dropped 6; count of bases not matched to a gene: 7. Germline loops: CDR1 MNHEY, CDR2 SVGAGI. There are 14 residues in the CDR3. This CDR3 is CASRSRGPSQPQHF. CDR3 bases: TGTGCCAGCAGGAGCAGGGGGCCTAGTCAGCCCCAGCATTTT.

The CDR3 reads CASTLSGGTDTQYF. As DNA, the CDR3 is TGTGCCAGCACCCTCTCTGGAGGCACAGATACGCAGTATTTT. The rearrangement uses TRBV12-3 or TRBV12-4 and TRBJ2-3; D not resolved. The length of the CDR3 is 14 residues. V lost 7 bases and J lost 1, with 12 bases in between.

The rearrangement links TRBV30 to TRBJ1-4, with D possibly being TRBD1 (6 bases). CDR3 length: 13 amino acids. Germline values: CDR1 GTSNPN, CDR2 SVGIG (reference sequence). Trimming removed 5 bases at V and 5 bases at J, with 12 bases between. In DNA form, the CDR3 reads TGTGCCTGGCAGTGGGGACAAAATGAAAAACTGTTTTTT. Translation gives CAWQWGQNEKLFF. Full variable domain (rest looked up from reference TRBV30 and TRBJ1-4): SQTIHQWPATLVQPVGSPLSLECTVEGTSNPNLYWYRQAAGRGLQLLFYSVGIGQISSEVPQNLSASRPQDRQFILSSKKLLLSDSGFYLCAWQWGQNEKLFFGSGTQLSVL.

This clonotype showed up just a few times. This chain uses TRBV20-1 with TRBJ2-7; 7 bases are a match to TRBD1. The CDR3 loop spans 14 amino acids. Germline V gene lookup returns CDR1 DFQATT and CDR2 SNEGSKA (reference sequence). V was clipped by 2 bases and J by 3 bases; unmatched bases: 7. For the CDR3, the DNA is TGCAGTGCTAGAAACGTGGACAGGAACTACGAGCAGTACTTC. Residues: CSARNVDRNYEQYF.

Here the CDR3 DNA reads TGTGCCAGCAGTGGAGACGGGAGCCCCACAGATACGCAGTATTTT. Its protein product is CASSGDGSPTDTQYF. The V gene is TRBV6-4, the J gene TRBJ2-3, with TRBD2 as a possible D gene (6 bases). From germline, CDR1 is MRHNA and CDR2 SNTAGT. V lost 4 bases and J lost 2, with 13 bases in between. This CDR3 spans 15 amino acids.

This chain links TRBV3-1 with TRBJ2-3; D is possibly TRBD1 (5 bases). Germline V lookup: CDR1 LGHDT, CDR2 YNNKEL (reference sequence). The CDR3 length is 11 residues. V dropped 7 bases and J dropped 5 bases, with 7 bases sitting between them. DNA for the CDR3: TGTGCCAGCAACCAGGGAGATACGCAGTATTTT. Translation: CASNQGDTQYF.

The rearrangement links TRBV28 to TRBJ1-5, with 9 bases that match TRBD1. This CDR3 spans 17 amino acids. With V trimmed by 2 bases and J by 0 bases, 5 bases remained unmatched. The germline gives CDR1 MDHEN, CDR2 SYDVKM. This chain's CDR3 is CASSLGLGQGSNQPQHF. The CDR3 DNA sequence: TGTGCCAGCAGTTTAGGGTTGGGACAGGGTAGCAATCAGCCCCAGCATTTT.

This clonotype was found once. The chain combines TRBV2 with TRBJ1-2, with 7 nucleotides matching TRBD1. V was clipped by 8 bases and J by 3 bases; unmatched bases: 3. Germline V gene data show CDR1 as SNHLY and CDR2 as FYNNEI. This CDR3 comprises 12 residues. The CDR3 is CASRGTDYGYTF. The CDR3 bases are TGTGCCAGCCGAGGGACAGACTATGGCTACACCTTC.

This clonotype was counted between two and nine times. The V gene is TRBV21-1, the J gene TRBJ1-1; TRBD1, the table's D call, was not compared with the DNA. TRBV21-1 has pseudogene status. CDR3 length: 16 amino acids. This chain's CDR3 is CASSKEPLGTNTEAFF. In DNA form, the CDR3 reads TGTGCCAGCAGCAAAGAGCCCCTCGGGACGAACACTGAAGCTTTCTTT.

In its sample, this clonotype was seen a few times. The V gene is TRBV10-3, the J gene TRBJ2-1, with TRBD1 identical over 9 bases. The ends lost 11 bases at V and 6 bases at J; junction bases unmatched: 8. The CDR3 length is 13 residues. The V gene's germline CDR1 is ENHRY and CDR2 SYGVKD. The CDR3 nucleotides read TGTGCCCCCACGACAGGGGGTTGCAATGAGCAGTTCTTC. It translates to CAPTTGGCNEQFF.

Ten or more counts support this clonotype. The rearrangement joins TRBV10-3 to TRBJ2-3; D gene ambiguous. CDR1 is ENHRY and CDR2 is SYGVKD in the germline V gene. With 0 bases removed from V and 3 bases from J, the gap between germline ends came to 10 bases. This CDR3 is built from 15 residues. CDR3 DNA: TGTGCCATCAGTGAGTCGGGCGGAGCGACAGATACGCAGTATTTT. Protein: CAISESGGATDTQYF.

The chain combines TRBV28 with TRBJ2-7; D is possibly TRBD2 (6 bases). The better agreement between TRBJ2-5 and the DNA end casts doubt on the J call. This CDR3 is built from 17 residues. Germline CDR1 and CDR2: MDHEN and SYDVKM. The CDR3 here is CASSLRTAGWSGETQYF. The DNA of the CDR3 is TGTGCCAGCAGTTTGAGAACGGCGGGGTGGTCGGGAGAGACCCAGTACTTC.

This clonotype was observed once. The rearrangement uses TRBV12-3 or TRBV12-4 and TRBJ2-1, with D perhaps assigned TRBD1 or TRBD2 (5 bases each). V was trimmed by 5 bases and J by 3 bases, leaving 11 bases between them. This CDR3 has 14 amino acids. CDR3: CASSGDVIYNEQFF. Here the CDR3 DNA reads TGTGCCAGCAGTGGGGACGTTATCTACAATGAGCAGTTCTTC.

The table lists this clonotype with a few counts. The J gene is TRBJ2-4, the V gene TRBV5-1, with D possibly matching TRBD1 (6 bases). Trimming pared 0 bases from V and 8 bases from J, leaving 9 bases between. Germline V CDR1 and CDR2: SGHRS, YFSETQ. The CDR3 loop spans 13 amino acids. The CDR3 nucleotides are TGCGCCAGCAGCTTGGAACAGGGCGACATTCAGTACTTC. Residues: CASSLEQGDIQYF.

The rearrangement joins TRBV11-2 to TRBJ2-7, with 7 bases matching TRBD2. Germline V gene sequence: CDR1 SGHAT, CDR2 FQNNGV. The CDR3 extends over 12 amino acids. V lost 5 bases, J lost 5 bases, and 3 bases stayed unmatched. CDR3 sequence (DNA): TGTGCCAGCAGCCTTACTAGCGACGAGCAGTACTTC. Translated: CASSLTSDEQYF.

V usage is TRBV20-1 and J usage is TRBJ2-7, with 14 bases fitting TRBD2. V trimming: 0 bases; J trimming: 5 bases; junction bases outside the gene matches: 12. The CDR3 length is 18 residues. Germline CDR1 reads DFQATT; CDR2 reads SNEGSKA (reference sequence). The CDR3 is CSARDRSGTSGRGHEQYF. The CDR3 coding sequence is TGCAGTGCTAGAGATCGGAGCGGGACTAGCGGGAGAGGGCACGAGCAGTACTTC.

Only a few counts were recorded for this clonotype. This rearrangement joins TRBV10-1 to TRBJ2-7; 7 bases line up with TRBD1. From germline, CDR1 is WNHNN and CDR2 SYGVQD (reference sequence). CDR3 length: 15 residues. V was clipped by 0 bases and J by 2 bases; unmatched bases: 4. DNA of the CDR3: TGCGCCAGCAGTGAGTCGAGGACAGGTCCCTACGAGCAGTACTTC. It codes for CASSESRTGPYEQYF.

This rearrangement joins TRBV6-2 or TRBV6-3 to TRBJ2-7, with 9 bases that match TRBD1. The J call could be wrong; TRBJ2-5 is a better fit for the DNA end. Per the germline V gene, CDR1 is MNHEY and CDR2 is SVGEGT. The CDR3 spans 15 residues. The CDR3 nucleotides read TGTGCCAGCAGTTACCCGCGGACAGGGGAAGAGACCCAGTACTTC. Its protein is CASSYPRTGEETQYF.

The V gene is TRBV20-1, the J gene TRBJ2-7, with D perhaps matching TRBD1 (6 bases). The CDR3 has 15 amino acids. Trimming removed 2 bases at V and 0 bases at J, with 14 bases between. Germline lookup yields CDR1 DFQATT and CDR2 SNEGSKA (reference sequence). CDR3 amino acids: CSARMGQLSSYEQYF. The CDR3 DNA follows: TGCAGTGCTAGAATGGGACAATTGAGCTCCTACGAGCAGTACTTC.

CDR3 residues: CASSTSAPSADTQYF. The DNA of the CDR3 is TGTGCCAGCAGTACCAGCGCCCCTAGCGCAGATACGCAGTATTTT. The V gene is TRBV6-1, the J gene TRBJ2-3; the D gene is possibly TRBD2 (6 bases). Trimming shortened V by 5 bases and J by 4 bases, and 16 bases separated the two germline ends. CDR1 and CDR2 from the germline V gene are MNHNS and SASEGT. CDR3 length equals 15 residues.

This clonotype was recorded many times. V usage is TRBV24-1 and J usage is TRBJ2-5; weak D call: TRBD2 (6 bases). This CDR3 is 15 amino acids long. Germline lookup yields CDR1 KGHDR and CDR2 SFDVKD. Trimming took 6 bases from V and 3 from J, leaving 16 bases between them. CDR3 region: CATSNPGPSEETQYF. The CDR3 DNA reads as TGTGCCACCAGTAATCCAGGCCCTAGCGAAGAGACCCAGTACTTC.

V usage is TRBV9 and J usage is TRBJ2-7, with 7 bases that match TRBD2. Germline CDR1 reads SGDLS; CDR2 reads YYNGEE. V lost 4 bases to trimming and J lost 3 bases; unmatched junction nucleotides: 10. The CDR3 has 15 amino acids. The CDR3 region has the DNA TGTGCCAGCAGCCGGGGGGACGGGTGGCTCTACGAGCAGTACTTC. It is translated as CASSRGDGWLYEQYF.

There are a few counts of this clonotype. This chain links TRBV15 with TRBJ2-7, with D perhaps matching TRBD1 (6 bases). Germline assignment: CDR1 LNHNV and CDR2 YYDKDF (reference sequence). Trimming removed 3 bases at V and 5 bases at J, with 14 bases between. This CDR3 is 14 amino acids long. CDR3 sequence reads: CATSSPQNRDEQYF. Here the CDR3 DNA reads TGTGCCACCAGCAGCCCCCAAAACAGGGACGAGCAGTACTTC.